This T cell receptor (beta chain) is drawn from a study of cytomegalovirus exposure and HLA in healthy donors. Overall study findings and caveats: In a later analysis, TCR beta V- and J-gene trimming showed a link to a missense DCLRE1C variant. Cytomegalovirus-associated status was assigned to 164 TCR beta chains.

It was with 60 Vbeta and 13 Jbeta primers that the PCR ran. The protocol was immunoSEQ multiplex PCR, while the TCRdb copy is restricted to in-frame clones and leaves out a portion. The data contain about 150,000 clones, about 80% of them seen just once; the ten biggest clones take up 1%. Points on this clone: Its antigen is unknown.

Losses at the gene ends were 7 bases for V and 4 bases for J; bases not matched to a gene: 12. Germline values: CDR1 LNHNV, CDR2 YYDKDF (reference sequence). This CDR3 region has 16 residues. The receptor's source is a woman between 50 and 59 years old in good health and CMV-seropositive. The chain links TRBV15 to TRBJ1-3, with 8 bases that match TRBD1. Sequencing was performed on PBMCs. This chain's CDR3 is CATNSPGTGGGNTIYF. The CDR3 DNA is TGTGCCACCAACTCCCCGGGCACAGGGGGAGGAAACACCATATATTTT.